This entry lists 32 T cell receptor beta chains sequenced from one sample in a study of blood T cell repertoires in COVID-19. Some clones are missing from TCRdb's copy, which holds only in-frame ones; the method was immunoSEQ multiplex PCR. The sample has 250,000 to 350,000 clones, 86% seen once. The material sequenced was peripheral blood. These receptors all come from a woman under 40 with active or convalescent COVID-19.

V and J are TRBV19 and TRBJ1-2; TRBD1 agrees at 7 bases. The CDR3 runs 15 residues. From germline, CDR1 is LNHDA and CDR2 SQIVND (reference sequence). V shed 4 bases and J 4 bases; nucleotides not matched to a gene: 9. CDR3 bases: TGTGCCAGTAGTACATCGACAGGGAGGAGCTATGGCTACACCTTC. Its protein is CASSTSTGRSYGYTF.

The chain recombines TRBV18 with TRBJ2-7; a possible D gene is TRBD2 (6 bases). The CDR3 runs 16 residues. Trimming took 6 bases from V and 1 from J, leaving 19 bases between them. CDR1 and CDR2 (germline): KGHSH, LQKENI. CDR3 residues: CASSSLGGALSYEQYF. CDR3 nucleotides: TGTGCCAGCTCCAGCCTCGGAGGGGCCCTTTCCTACGAGCAGTACTTC.

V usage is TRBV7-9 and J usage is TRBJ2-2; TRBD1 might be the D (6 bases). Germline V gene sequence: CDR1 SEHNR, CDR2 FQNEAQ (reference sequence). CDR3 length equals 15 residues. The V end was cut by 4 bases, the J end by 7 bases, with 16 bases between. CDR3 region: CASSWGSQGSGELFF. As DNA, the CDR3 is TGTGCCAGCAGCTGGGGTTCGCAGGGGAGCGGGGAGCTGTTTTTT.

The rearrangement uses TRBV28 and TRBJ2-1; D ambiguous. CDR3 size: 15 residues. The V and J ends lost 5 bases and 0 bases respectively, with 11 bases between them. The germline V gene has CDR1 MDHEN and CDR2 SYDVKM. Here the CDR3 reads CASSPGTTSYNEQFF. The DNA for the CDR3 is TGTGCCAGCAGTCCAGGAACCACCTCCTACAATGAGCAGTTCTTC.

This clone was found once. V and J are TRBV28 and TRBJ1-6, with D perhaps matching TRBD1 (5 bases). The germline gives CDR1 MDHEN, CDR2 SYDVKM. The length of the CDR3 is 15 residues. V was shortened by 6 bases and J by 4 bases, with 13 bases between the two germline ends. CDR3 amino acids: CASRPRTLYNSPLHF. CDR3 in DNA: TGTGCCAGCAGGCCCCGGACACTTTATAATTCACCCCTCCACTTT. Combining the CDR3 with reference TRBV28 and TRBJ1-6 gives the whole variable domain DVKVTQSSRYLVKRTGEKVFLECVQDMDHENMFWYRQDPGLGLRLIYFSYDVKMKEKGDIPEGYSVSREKKERFSLILESASTNQTSMYLCASRPRTLYNSPLHFGNGTRLTVT.

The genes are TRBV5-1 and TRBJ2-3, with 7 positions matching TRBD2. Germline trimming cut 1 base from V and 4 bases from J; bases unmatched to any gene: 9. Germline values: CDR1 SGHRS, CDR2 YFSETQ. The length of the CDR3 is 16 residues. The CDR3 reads CASSLPLASTPDTQYF. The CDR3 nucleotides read TGCGCCAGCAGCTTGCCACTAGCGAGTACTCCAGATACGCAGTATTTT.

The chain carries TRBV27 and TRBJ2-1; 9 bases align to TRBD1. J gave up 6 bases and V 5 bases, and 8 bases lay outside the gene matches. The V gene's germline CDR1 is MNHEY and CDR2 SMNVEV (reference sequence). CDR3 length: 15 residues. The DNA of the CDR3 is TGTGCCAGCAGTCTTATTCTGGACAGGGGCAATGAGCAGTTCTTC. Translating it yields CASSLILDRGNEQFF.

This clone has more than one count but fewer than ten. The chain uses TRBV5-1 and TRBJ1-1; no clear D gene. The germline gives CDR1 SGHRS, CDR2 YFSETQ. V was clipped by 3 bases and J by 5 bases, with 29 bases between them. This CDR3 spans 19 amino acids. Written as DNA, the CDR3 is TGCGCCAGCAGCTCGGGGATAGATCCCGGCCTGAATCAGGTGACTGAAGCTTTCTTT. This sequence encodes CASSSGIDPGLNQVTEAFF.

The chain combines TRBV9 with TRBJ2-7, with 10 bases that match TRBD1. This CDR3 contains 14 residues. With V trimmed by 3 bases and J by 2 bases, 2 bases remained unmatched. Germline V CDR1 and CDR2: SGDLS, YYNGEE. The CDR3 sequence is CASSAGQGTYEQYF. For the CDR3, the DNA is TGTGCCAGCAGCGCGGGACAGGGGACCTACGAGCAGTACTTC.

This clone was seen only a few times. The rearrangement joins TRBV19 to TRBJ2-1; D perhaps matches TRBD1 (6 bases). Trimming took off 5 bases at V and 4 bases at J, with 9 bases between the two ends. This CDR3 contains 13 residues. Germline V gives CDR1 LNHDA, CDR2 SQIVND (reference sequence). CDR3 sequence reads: CASSADRYNEQFF. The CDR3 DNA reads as TGTGCCAGTAGTGCAGACAGGTACAATGAGCAGTTCTTC.

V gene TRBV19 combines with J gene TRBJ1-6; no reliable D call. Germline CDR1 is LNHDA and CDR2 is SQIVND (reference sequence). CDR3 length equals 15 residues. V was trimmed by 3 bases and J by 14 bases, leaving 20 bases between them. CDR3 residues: CASSILGGPGGSLHF. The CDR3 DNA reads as TGTGCCAGTAGTATCCTCGGCGGACCTGGAGGATCCCTCCACTTT.

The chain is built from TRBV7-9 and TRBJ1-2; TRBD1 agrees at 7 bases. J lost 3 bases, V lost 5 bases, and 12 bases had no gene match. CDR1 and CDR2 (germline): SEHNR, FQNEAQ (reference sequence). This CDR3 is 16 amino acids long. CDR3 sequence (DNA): TGTGCCAGCAGCAACCGTAACCTACAGGGGTACTATGGCTACACCTTC. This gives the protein CASSNRNLQGYYGYTF.

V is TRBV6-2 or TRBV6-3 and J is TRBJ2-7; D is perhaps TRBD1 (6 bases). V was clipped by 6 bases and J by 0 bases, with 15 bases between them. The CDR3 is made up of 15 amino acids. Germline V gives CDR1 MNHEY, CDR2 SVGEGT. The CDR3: CASSPDSGFSYEQYF. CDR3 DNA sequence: TGTGCCAGCAGCCCGGACAGTGGATTCTCCTACGAGCAGTACTTC.

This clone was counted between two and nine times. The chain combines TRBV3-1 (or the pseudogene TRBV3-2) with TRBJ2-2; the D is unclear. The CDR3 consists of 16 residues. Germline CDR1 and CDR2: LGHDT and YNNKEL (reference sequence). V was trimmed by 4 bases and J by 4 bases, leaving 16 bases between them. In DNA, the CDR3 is TGTGCCAGCAGCCCTCTGGCTCTCCAGTCCACCGGGGAGCTGTTTTTT. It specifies CASSPLALQSTGELFF.

DNA for the CDR3: TGTGCCACCAGCGTCCACAGGGGGGGAAACACCATATATTTT. Encoded protein: CATSVHRGGNTIYF. The chain is built from TRBV15 and TRBJ1-3, with 8 positions matching TRBD1. The germline gives CDR1 LNHNV, CDR2 YYDKDF (reference sequence). The CDR3 has 14 amino acids. The trim removed 5 bases at V and 4 bases at J, leaving 4 bases unmatched.

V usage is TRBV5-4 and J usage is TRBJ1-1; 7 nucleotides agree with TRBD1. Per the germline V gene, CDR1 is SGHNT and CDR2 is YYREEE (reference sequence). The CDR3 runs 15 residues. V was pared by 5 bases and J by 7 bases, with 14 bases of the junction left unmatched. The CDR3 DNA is TGTGCCAGCAGGGATGCAGCGACAGGGACACATGAAGCTTTCTTT. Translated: CASRDAATGTHEAFF.

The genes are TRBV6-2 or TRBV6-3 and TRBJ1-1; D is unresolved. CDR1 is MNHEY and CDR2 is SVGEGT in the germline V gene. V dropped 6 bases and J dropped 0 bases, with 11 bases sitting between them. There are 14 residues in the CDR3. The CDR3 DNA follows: TGTGCCAGCAGCGAACCAGTGGTGAACACTGAAGCTTTCTTT. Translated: CASSEPVVNTEAFF.

The CDR3 coding sequence is TGCGCCAGCAGCTTATCCGACAGGGTTGTCGGGGAGCTGTTTTTT. Translation gives CASSLSDRVVGELFF. The chain is built from TRBV4-1 and TRBJ2-2; the match to TRBD1 covers 7 bases. The V and J ends lost 5 bases and 7 bases, in that order; junction bases with no gene match: 10. The CDR3 has 15 amino acids. The germline V gene has CDR1 MGHRA and CDR2 YSYEKL.

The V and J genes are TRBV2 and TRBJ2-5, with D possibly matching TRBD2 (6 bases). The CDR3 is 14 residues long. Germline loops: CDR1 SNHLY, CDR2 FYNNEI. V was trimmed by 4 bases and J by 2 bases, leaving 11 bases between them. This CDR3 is CASSGLAAQETQYF. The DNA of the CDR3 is TGTGCCAGCAGTGGCTTAGCGGCGCAAGAGACCCAGTACTTC.

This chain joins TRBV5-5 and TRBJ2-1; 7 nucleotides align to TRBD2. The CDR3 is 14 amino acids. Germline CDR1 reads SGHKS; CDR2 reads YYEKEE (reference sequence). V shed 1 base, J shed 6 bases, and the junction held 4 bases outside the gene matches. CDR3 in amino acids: CASSLLSGGNEQFF. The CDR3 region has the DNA TGTGCCAGCAGCTTGCTCTCGGGGGGCAATGAGCAGTTCTTC.

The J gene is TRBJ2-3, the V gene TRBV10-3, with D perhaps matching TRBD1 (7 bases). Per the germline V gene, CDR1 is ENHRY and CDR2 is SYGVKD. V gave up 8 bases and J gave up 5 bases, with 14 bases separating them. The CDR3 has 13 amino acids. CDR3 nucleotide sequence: TGTGCCATCGGAGGGACAGCACAAGATACGCAGTATTTT. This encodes CAIGGTAQDTQYF.

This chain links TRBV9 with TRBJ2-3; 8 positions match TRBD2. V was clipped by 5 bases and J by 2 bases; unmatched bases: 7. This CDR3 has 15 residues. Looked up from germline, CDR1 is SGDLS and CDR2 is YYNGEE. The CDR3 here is CASSRGGRYTDTQYF. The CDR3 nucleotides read TGTGCCAGCAGTCGGGGGGGTCGGTACACAGATACGCAGTATTTT.

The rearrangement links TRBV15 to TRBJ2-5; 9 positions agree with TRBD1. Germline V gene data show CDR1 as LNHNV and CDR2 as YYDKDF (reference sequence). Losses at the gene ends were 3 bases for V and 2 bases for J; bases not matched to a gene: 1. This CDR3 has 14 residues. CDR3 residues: CATSRTGGQETQYF. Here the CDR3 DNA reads TGTGCCACCAGCAGGACAGGGGGTCAAGAGACCCAGTACTTC. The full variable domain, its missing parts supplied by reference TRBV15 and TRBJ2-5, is DAMVIQNPRYQVTQFGKPVTLSCSQTLNHNVMYWYQQKSSQAPKLLFHYYDKDFNNEADTPDNFQSRRPNTSFCFLDIRSPGLGDTAMYLCATSRTGGQETQYFGPGTRLLVL.

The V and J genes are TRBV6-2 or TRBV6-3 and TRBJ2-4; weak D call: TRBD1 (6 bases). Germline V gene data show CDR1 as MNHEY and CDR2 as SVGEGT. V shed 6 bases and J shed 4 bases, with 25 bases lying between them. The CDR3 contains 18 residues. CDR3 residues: CASSNEWTAENLKNIQYF. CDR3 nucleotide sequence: TGTGCCAGCAGCAACGAATGGACAGCAGAGAACTTGAAAAACATTCAGTACTTC.

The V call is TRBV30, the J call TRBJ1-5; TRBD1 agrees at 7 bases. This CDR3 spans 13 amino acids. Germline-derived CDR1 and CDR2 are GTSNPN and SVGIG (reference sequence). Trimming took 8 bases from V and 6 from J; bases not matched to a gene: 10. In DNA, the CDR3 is TGTGCCGGAAGCAGACAGGGTGGTCAGCCCCAGCATTTT. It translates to CAGSRQGGQPQHF.

As DNA, the CDR3 is TGTGCCACCAGCAGAGATGGGCAGGGGGCATTGCAGCCCCAGCATTTT. This codes for CATSRDGQGALQPQHF. This chain joins TRBV15 and TRBJ1-5, with TRBD1 matching over 8 bases. This CDR3 is 16 amino acids long. The junction had 8 bases not matched to a gene; V was cut back by 0 bases and J by 7 bases. Per the germline V gene, CDR1 is LNHNV and CDR2 is YYDKDF (reference sequence).

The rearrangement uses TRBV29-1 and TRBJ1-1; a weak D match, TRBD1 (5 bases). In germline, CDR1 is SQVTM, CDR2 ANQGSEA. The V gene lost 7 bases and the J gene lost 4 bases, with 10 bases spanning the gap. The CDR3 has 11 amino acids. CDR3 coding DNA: TGCAGCGCCCAGGGCTTCACTGAAGCTTTCTTT. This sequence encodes CSAQGFTEAFF.

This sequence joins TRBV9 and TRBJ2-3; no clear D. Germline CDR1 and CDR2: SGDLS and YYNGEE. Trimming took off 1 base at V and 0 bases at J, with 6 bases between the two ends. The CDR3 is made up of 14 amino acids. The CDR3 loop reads CASSVLGSTDTQYF. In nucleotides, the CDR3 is TGTGCCAGCAGCGTACTCGGTAGCACAGATACGCAGTATTTT.

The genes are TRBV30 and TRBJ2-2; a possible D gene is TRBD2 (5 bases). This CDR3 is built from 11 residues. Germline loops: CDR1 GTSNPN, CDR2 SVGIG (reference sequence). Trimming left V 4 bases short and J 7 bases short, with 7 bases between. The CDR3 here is CAWKRVGELFF. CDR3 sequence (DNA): TGTGCCTGGAAGAGGGTCGGGGAGCTGTTTTTT. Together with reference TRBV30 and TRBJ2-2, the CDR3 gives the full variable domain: SQTIHQWPATLVQPVGSPLSLECTVEGTSNPNLYWYRQAAGRGLQLLFYSVGIGQISSEVPQNLSASRPQDRQFILSSKKLLLSDSGFYLCAWKRVGELFFGEGSRLTVL.

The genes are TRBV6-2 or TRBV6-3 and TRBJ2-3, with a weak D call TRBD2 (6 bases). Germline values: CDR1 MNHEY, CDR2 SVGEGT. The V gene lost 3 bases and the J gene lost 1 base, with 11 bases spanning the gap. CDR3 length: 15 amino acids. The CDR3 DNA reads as TGTGCCAGCAGTTATCTGCGGGGTGGCACAGATACGCAGTATTTT. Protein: CASSYLRGGTDTQYF.

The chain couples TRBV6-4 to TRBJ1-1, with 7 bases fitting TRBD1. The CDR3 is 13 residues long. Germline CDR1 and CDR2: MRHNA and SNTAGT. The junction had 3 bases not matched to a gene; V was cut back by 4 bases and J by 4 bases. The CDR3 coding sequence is TGTGCCAGCAGTGCGAGACAGGGCACTGAAGCTTTCTTT. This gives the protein CASSARQGTEAFF.

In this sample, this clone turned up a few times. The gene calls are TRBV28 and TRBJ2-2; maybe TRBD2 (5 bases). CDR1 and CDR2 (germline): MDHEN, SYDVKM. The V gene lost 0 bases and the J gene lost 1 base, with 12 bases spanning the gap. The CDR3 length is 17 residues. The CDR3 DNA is TGTGCCAGCAGTTTATGGGCGGGTACGGGGAACACCGGGGAGCTGTTTTTT. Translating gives CASSLWAGTGNTGELFF.